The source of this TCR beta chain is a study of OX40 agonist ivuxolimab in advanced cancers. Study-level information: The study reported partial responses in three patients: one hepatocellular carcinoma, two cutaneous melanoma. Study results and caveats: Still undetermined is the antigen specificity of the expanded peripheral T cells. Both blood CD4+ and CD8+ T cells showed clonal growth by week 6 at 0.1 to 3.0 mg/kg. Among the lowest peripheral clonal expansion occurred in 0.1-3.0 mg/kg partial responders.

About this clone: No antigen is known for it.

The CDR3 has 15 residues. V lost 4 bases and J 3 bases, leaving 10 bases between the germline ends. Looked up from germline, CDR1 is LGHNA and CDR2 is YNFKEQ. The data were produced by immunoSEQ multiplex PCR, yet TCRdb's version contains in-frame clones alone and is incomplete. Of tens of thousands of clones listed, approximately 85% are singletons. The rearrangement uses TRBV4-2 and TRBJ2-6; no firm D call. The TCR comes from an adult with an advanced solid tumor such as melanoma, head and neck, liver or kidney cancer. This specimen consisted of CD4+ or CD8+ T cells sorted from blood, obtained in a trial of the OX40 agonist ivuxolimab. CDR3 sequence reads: CASSPDKSGANVLTF. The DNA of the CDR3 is TGTGCCAGCAGCCCCGACAAGAGTGGGGCCAACGTCCTGACTTTC.